Listed here are 29 T cell receptor beta chains from one sample, sequenced in a study of T cell responses to AZD1222 COVID-19 vaccine. Generated by immunoSEQ multiplex PCR, the TCRdb table keeps only in-frame clones and is missing some. This table holds approximately 130,000 clones, roughly 86% found once. This sample comprised peripheral blood, obtained 28 days after the second AZD1222 dose. Receptors were obtained from an adult who received the AZD1222 COVID-19 vaccine.

The chain is built from TRBV5-1 and TRBJ2-1, with D perhaps TRBD1 (5 bases). Germline V CDR1 and CDR2: SGHRS, YFSETQ. V gave up 0 bases and J gave up 0 bases, with 16 bases separating them. The CDR3 contains 18 residues. The CDR3 DNA reads as TGCGCCAGCAGCTTGGCCCTTGGGGCGGCAAGCTCCTACAATGAGCAGTTCTTC. It translates to CASSLALGAASSYNEQFF. Supplemented by reference TRBV5-1 and TRBJ2-1, the full variable domain reads KAGVTQTPRYLIKTRGQQVTLSCSPISGHRSVSWYQQTPGQGLQFLFEYFSETQRNKGNFPGRFSGRQFSNSRSEMNVSTLELGDSALYLCASSLALGAASSYNEQFFGPGTRLTVL.

The chain has TRBV10-2 and TRBJ2-7; D gene unclear. Germline V gene lookup returns CDR1 WSHSY and CDR2 SAAADI. V gave up 2 bases and J gave up 3 bases, with 14 bases separating them. This CDR3 contains 15 residues. The CDR3 DNA is TGCGCCAGCAGTGAGGACGGCCGAGTTTACTACGAGCAGTACTTC. Translating gives CASSEDGRVYYEQYF.

V gene TRBV28 combines with J gene TRBJ1-6; 7 nucleotides agree with TRBD1. V dropped 4 bases and J dropped 0; count of bases not matched to a gene: 3. This CDR3 spans 16 amino acids. Per the germline V gene, CDR1 is MDHEN and CDR2 is SYDVKM. The CDR3 DNA sequence: TGTGCCAGCAGTTCCTCAGGGGGCTCCTATAATTCACCCCTCCACTTT. Protein: CASSSSGGSYNSPLHF.

The V and J genes are TRBV6-5 and TRBJ1-1; D perhaps matches TRBD1 (5 bases). This CDR3 contains 15 residues. V was cut by 8 bases and J by 3 bases, with 19 bases left in between. From germline, CDR1 is MNHEY and CDR2 SVGAGI. Here the CDR3 DNA reads TGTGCCAGCCTCTCGGGGCAGGGTTGGGACACTGAAGCTTTCTTT. Translating gives CASLSGQGWDTEAFF.

The chain carries TRBV15 and TRBJ1-3; 7 nucleotides align to TRBD1. J was trimmed by 7 bases and V by 3 bases; bases with no gene match: 0. This CDR3 has 12 residues. The germline gives CDR1 LNHNV, CDR2 YYDKDF (reference sequence). CDR3 sequence (DNA): TGTGCCACCAGCAGGGACAGGAACACCATATATTTT. Protein sequence: CATSRDRNTIYF. The full variable domain, with the rest looked up from reference TRBV15 and TRBJ1-3, is DAMVIQNPRYQVTQFGKPVTLSCSQTLNHNVMYWYQQKSSQAPKLLFHYYDKDFNNEADTPDNFQSRRPNTSFCFLDIRSPGLGDTAMYLCATSRDRNTIYFGEGSWLTVV.

This clone has only one observation. The J gene is TRBJ2-2, the V gene TRBV7-2, with a possible D match to TRBD2 (6 bases). There are 16 residues in the CDR3. Germline CDR1 SGHTA, CDR2 FQGNSA. V was cut by 4 bases and J by 7 bases, with 19 bases left in between. The CDR3 nucleotides read TGTGCCAGCAGCTCCTCCCCCGGAGGGAGTGGCGGGGAGCTGTTTTTT. It encodes CASSSSPGGSGGELFF.

This sequence joins TRBV18 and TRBJ1-1, with 7 bases matching TRBD1. The CDR3 is 13 amino acids. Germline V CDR1 and CDR2: KGHSH, LQKENI. With 8 bases clipped from V and 2 bases from J, the junction kept 5 bases outside the gene matches. The CDR3 bases are TGTGCCAGCCTTGGGACAGACAACACTGAAGCTTTCTTT. It is translated as CASLGTDNTEAFF.

This rearrangement joins TRBV7-2 to TRBJ1-2, with D uncertain. V lost 1 base, J lost 5 bases, and 14 bases lay in between. Germline V gene lookup returns CDR1 SGHTA and CDR2 FQGNSA. CDR3 length: 15 amino acids. The DNA for the CDR3 is TGTGCCAGCAGCTTAGAGGCCGGCGCCAATTATGGCTACACCTTC. Protein sequence: CASSLEAGANYGYTF.

The chain is built from TRBV5-1 and TRBJ1-1; D call uncertain. V shed 0 bases and J shed 10 bases, with 10 bases lying between them. This CDR3 is built from 12 residues. CDR1 SGHRS and CDR2 YFSETQ come from the germline V gene. In DNA, the CDR3 is TGCGCCAGCAGCTTGGGCGGCGACCGAGCTTTCTTT. Residues: CASSLGGDRAFF.

The rearrangement uses TRBV9 and TRBJ1-5; D is uncertain. Germline CDR1 reads SGDLS; CDR2 reads YYNGEE. V lost 3 bases to trimming and J lost 0 bases, with 7 bases between them. This CDR3 is 14 amino acids long. CDR3 loop: CASSEGYSNQPQHF. The CDR3 nucleotides read TGTGCCAGCAGCGAAGGCTATAGCAATCAGCCCCAGCATTTT.

The rearrangement joins TRBV9 to TRBJ1-2, with D unclear. The CDR3 loop spans 13 amino acids. The germline V gene encodes CDR1 SGDLS and CDR2 YYNGEE. The germline V and J ends were trimmed by 5 bases and 3 bases, with 11 bases remaining between them. The CDR3 is CASSDKPDYGYTF. CDR3 nucleotide sequence: TGTGCCAGCAGTGATAAACCAGACTATGGCTACACCTTC.

This clone showed up just a few times. This chain connects TRBV5-4 to TRBJ1-1; 8 nucleotides align to TRBD1. The CDR3 length is 13 residues. CDR1 and CDR2 (germline): SGHNT, YYREEE (reference sequence). The ends lost 0 bases at V and 8 bases at J; junction bases unmatched: 3. CDR3: CASSLGGTGEAFF. In DNA form, the CDR3 reads TGTGCCAGCAGCTTGGGAGGGACAGGAGAAGCTTTCTTT.

The chain is built from TRBV6-2 or TRBV6-3 and TRBJ1-6; 10 nucleotides match TRBD1. Germline V gives CDR1 MNHEY, CDR2 SVGEGT. V gave up 4 bases and J gave up 9 bases; unmatched junction bases: 9. This CDR3 comprises 16 residues. The CDR3 loop is CASSSLTTGGGSPLHF. CDR3 nucleotide sequence: TGTGCCAGCAGTTCCCTCACGACAGGGGGCGGTTCACCCCTCCACTTT.

The chain uses TRBV29-1 and TRBJ2-2; TRBD1 matches 10 bases. The CDR3 is 13 residues long. Germline CDR1 SQVTM, CDR2 ANQGSEA. After removal of 6 bases from V and 5 bases from J, the junction contained 3 bases not matched to a gene. The CDR3 nucleotides are TGCAGCGTACGACAGGGGGCGACCGGGGAGCTGTTTTTT. Translation: CSVRQGATGELFF.

V is TRBV4-1 and J is TRBJ1-2; D is ambiguous. This CDR3 has 13 amino acids. V was shortened by 0 bases and J by 5 bases, with 7 bases between the two germline ends. The germline CDR1 and CDR2 sequences are MGHRA and YSYEKL. This CDR3 is CASSQEGRYGYTF. CDR3 sequence (DNA): TGCGCCAGCAGCCAAGAAGGCAGATATGGCTACACCTTC.

This sequence joins TRBV19 and TRBJ1-1, with D unclear. Germline lookup yields CDR1 LNHDA and CDR2 SQIVND (reference sequence). The CDR3 loop spans 15 amino acids. Trimming took off 7 bases at V and 0 bases at J, with 15 bases between the two ends. CDR3 DNA sequence: TGTGCCAGTACCCCCCCGGCAGGCATGAACACTGAAGCTTTCTTT. Amino acid sequence: CASTPPAGMNTEAFF. The variable domain in full, with the rest retrieved from reference TRBV19 and TRBJ1-1, is DGGITQSPKYLFRKEGQNVTLSCEQNLNHDAMYWYRQDPGQGLRLIYYSQIVNDFQKGDIAEGYSVSREKKESFPLTVTSAQKNPTAFYLCASTPPAGMNTEAFFGQGTRLTVV.

This sequence joins TRBV29-1 and TRBJ1-1; D unresolved. The CDR3 extends over 11 amino acids. Germline V lookup: CDR1 SQVTM, CDR2 ANQGSEA. V was clipped by 6 bases and J by 5 bases, with 10 bases between them. CDR3: CSVREDTEAFF. As DNA, the CDR3 is TGCAGCGTGAGAGAGGATACTGAAGCTTTCTTT.

This clone was seen once. The rearrangement uses TRBV27 and TRBJ1-1, with 8 bases fitting TRBD1. After removal of 5 bases from V and 1 base from J, the junction contained 6 bases not matched to a gene. The length of the CDR3 is 15 residues. CDR1 is MNHEY and CDR2 is SMNVEV in the germline V gene (reference sequence). The DNA for the CDR3 is TGTGCCAGCAGTCCCGGACAGGGACGGAACACTGAAGCTTTCTTT. Amino acids: CASSPGQGRNTEAFF.

The J gene is TRBJ1-4, the V gene TRBV30; D gene ambiguous. Looked up from germline, CDR1 is GTSNPN and CDR2 is SVGIG (reference sequence). Trimming removed 7 bases from V and 0 bases from J, with 15 bases in between. The CDR3 is made up of 15 amino acids. As DNA, the CDR3 is TGTGCCTCCCATGAGGCAGTTGCAACTAATGAAAAACTGTTTTTT. Translated, it gives CASHEAVATNEKLFF.

The chain has TRBV27 and TRBJ2-2, with TRBD2 matching 7 bases. This CDR3 has 15 residues. Germline V gene lookup returns CDR1 MNHEY and CDR2 SMNVEV (reference sequence). The trim removed 2 bases at V and 6 bases at J, leaving 6 bases unmatched. The CDR3 loop is CASSLRGRVAGELFF. In DNA form, the CDR3 reads TGTGCCAGCAGTTTAAGAGGGAGGGTCGCCGGGGAGCTGTTTTTT.

This chain uses TRBV24-1 with TRBJ2-1; D unresolved. CDR1 is KGHDR, CDR2 SFDVKD, per germline. The CDR3 consists of 15 residues. Trimming stripped 5 bases from V and 0 bases from J, with 10 bases between. CDR3 DNA: TGTGCCACCAGTGGTGCCGAGAGCTCCTACAATGAGCAGTTCTTC. Translating it yields CATSGAESSYNEQFF.

The V gene is TRBV6-6, the J gene TRBJ2-1; D may be TRBD2 (6 bases). V lost 6 bases, J lost 9 bases, and 18 bases lay in between. CDR1 is MNHNY, CDR2 SVGAGI, per germline (reference sequence). The CDR3 covers 14 residues. In DNA form, the CDR3 reads TGTGCCAGCAGCCGAACGCGGGACCACGGTGAGCAGTTCTTC. Its protein product is CASSRTRDHGEQFF.

The chain is built from TRBV3-1 (or the pseudogene TRBV3-2) and TRBJ1-2; D ambiguous. Germline V CDR1 and CDR2: LGHDT, YNNKEL (reference sequence). The CDR3 is 14 amino acids. V lost 0 bases and J lost 8, with 13 bases in between. CDR3 protein: CASSQDDVRGGYTF. As DNA, the CDR3 is TGTGCCAGCAGCCAAGATGATGTCAGAGGAGGCTACACCTTC.

This clone occurred once. The chain links TRBV7-2 to TRBJ1-1, with unresolved D. The germline CDR1 and CDR2 sequences are SGHTA and FQGNSA. V was shortened by 3 bases and J by 5 bases, with 10 bases between the two germline ends. The CDR3 spans 13 residues. CDR3 DNA: TGTGCCAGCAGCTTGGGATTGAGGACTGAAGCTTTCTTT. Its translation is CASSLGLRTEAFF.

About this clone: Other nucleotide sequences from this sample produce the same CDR3. The V gene is TRBV12-3 or TRBV12-4, the J gene TRBJ1-2; D perhaps matches TRBD1 (6 bases). The CDR3 length is 12 residues. The V and J ends lost 5 bases and 6 bases respectively, with 10 bases between them. In DNA form, the CDR3 reads TGTGCCAGCAGTCCCGGGGGCAATGGCTACACCTTC. This translates into CASSPGGNGYTF.

V gene TRBV7-7 combines with J gene TRBJ2-3, with TRBD2 matching 14 bases. CDR1 is SSHAT, CDR2 FNYEAQ, per germline (reference sequence). V lost 5 bases, J lost 5 bases, and 9 bases stayed unmatched. This CDR3 is 17 amino acids long. The CDR3 is CASSLGAGTSGRDTQYF. CDR3 nucleotides: TGTGCCAGCAGCCTGGGGGCCGGGACTAGCGGGAGAGATACGCAGTATTTT.

CDR3 amino acids: CASSYWGRANEQFF. The CDR3 DNA sequence: TGTGCCAGCAGTTATTGGGGAAGAGCGAATGAGCAGTTCTTC. The chain couples TRBV6-6 to TRBJ2-1; no firm D call. Trimming removed 3 bases from V and 7 bases from J, with 13 bases in between. CDR3 length equals 14 residues. Germline V gene sequence: CDR1 MNHNY, CDR2 SVGAGI (reference sequence).

The chain has TRBV7-8 and TRBJ2-7, with 10 bases fitting TRBD1. V shed 5 bases, J shed 4 bases, and the junction held 5 bases outside the gene matches. Germline V CDR1 and CDR2: SGHVS, FQNEAQ. The CDR3 totals 14 residues. The CDR3 DNA is TGTGCCAGCAGCACTGGACAGGGGGTTTACGAGCAGTACTTC. It encodes CASSTGQGVYEQYF.

The rearrangement uses TRBV7-8 and TRBJ1-3, with a tentative D call TRBD1 (5 bases). This CDR3 comprises 17 residues. Trimming pared 3 bases from V and 0 bases from J, leaving 15 bases between. Looked up from germline, CDR1 is SGHVS and CDR2 is FQNEAQ. The CDR3 sequence: CASSFGVGDASGNTIYF. The CDR3 nucleotides are TGTGCCAGCAGCTTTGGGGTGGGGGACGCCTCTGGAAACACCATATATTTT.